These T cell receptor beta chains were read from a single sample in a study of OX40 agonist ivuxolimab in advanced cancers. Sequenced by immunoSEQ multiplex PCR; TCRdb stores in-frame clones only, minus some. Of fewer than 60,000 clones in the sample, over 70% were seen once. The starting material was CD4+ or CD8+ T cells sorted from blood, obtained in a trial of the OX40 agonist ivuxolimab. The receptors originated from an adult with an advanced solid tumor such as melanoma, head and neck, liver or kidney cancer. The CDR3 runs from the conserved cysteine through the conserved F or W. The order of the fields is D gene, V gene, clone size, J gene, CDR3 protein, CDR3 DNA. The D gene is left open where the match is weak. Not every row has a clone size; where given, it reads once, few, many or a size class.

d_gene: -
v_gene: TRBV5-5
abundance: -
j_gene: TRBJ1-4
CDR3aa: CASSFLGGQGKLFF
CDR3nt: TGTGCCAGCAGCTTCTTGGGGGGCCAGGGGAAACTGTTTTTT

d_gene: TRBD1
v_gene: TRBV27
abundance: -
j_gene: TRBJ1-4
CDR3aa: CASSFGQENEKLFF
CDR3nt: TGTGCCAGCAGTTTTGGACAGGAAAATGAAAAACTGTTTTTT

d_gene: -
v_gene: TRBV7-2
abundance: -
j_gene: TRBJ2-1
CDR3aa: CASSLTSYEQFF
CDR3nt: TGTGCCAGCAGCTTAACTAGCTACGAGCAGTTCTTC

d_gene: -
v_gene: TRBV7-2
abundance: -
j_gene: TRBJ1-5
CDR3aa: CAQQPARFGGRSNQPQHF
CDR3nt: TGTGCTCAGCAGCCTGCCCGCTTCGGGGGGAGGAGCAATCAGCCCCAGCATTTT

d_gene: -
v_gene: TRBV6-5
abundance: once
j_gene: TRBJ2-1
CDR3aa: CASSYKGEQFF
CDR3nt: TGTGCCAGCAGTTACAAGGGGGAGCAGTTCTTC

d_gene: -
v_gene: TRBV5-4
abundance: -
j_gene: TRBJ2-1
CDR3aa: CASSSGVHSYNEQFF
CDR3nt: TGTGCCAGCAGCTCAGGCGTGCACTCCTACAATGAGCAGTTCTTC

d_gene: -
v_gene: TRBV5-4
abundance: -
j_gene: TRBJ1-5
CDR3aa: CASSAGANQPQHF
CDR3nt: TGTGCCAGCAGCGCCGGGGCCAATCAGCCCCAGCATTTT

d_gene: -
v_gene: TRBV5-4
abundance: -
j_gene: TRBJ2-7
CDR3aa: CASSLPGASYEQYF
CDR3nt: TGTGCCAGCAGCTTGCCCGGGGCCTCCTACGAGCAGTACTTC

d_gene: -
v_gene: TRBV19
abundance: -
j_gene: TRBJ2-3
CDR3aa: CASSIRTASTDTQYF
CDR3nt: TGTGCCAGTAGTATTAGGACGGCTAGCACAGATACGCAGTATTTT

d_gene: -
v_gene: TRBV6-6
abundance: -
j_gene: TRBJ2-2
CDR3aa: CASSFRGEYTGELFF
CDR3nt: TGTGCCAGCAGTTTTCGGGGAGAGTACACCGGGGAGCTGTTTTTT

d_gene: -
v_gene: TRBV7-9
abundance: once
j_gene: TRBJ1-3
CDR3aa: CASSLLMGAGNTIYF
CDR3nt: TGTGCCAGCAGCTTACTAATGGGGGCTGGAAACACCATATATTTT

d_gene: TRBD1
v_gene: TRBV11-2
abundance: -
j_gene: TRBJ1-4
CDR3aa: CASSLGPGQGGEKLFF
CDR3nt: TGTGCCAGCAGCTTAGGTCCGGGACAGGGCGGCGAAAAACTGTTTTTT

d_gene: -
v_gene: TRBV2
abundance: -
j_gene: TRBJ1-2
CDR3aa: CASSERGSNYGYTF
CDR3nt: TGTGCCAGCAGCGAACGGGGATCTAACTATGGCTACACCTTC

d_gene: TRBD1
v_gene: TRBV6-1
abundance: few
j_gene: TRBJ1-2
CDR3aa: CASSRPGQGYGYTF
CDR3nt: TGTGCCAGCAGTCGACCGGGACAGGGTTATGGCTACACCTTC

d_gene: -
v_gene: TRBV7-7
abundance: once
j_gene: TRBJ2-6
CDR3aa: CASSRNNGANVLTF
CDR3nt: TGTGCCAGCAGCCGGAATAACGGGGCCAACGTCCTGACTTTC